This T cell receptor beta chain was identified in a study of cytomegalovirus exposure and HLA in healthy donors. Libraries were prepared by immunoSEQ multiplex PCR; TCRdb keeps only in-frame clonotypes and omits some of them. This sample has about 110,000 clones; 88% occur once, and the top ten carry 1.8%. Study-wide findings and caveats: A few of the chains that were CMV-associated were confirmed in vitro to be specific for CMV antigens. Rare TCR sequences dominated, though some public TCRs recurred in many donors.

V shed 7 bases and J shed 5 bases, with 11 bases lying between them. CDR1 DFQATT and CDR2 SNEGSKA come from the germline V gene (reference sequence). The CDR3 extends over 11 amino acids. The donors were part of the roughly 130-subject validation cohort, which stood apart from the roughly 670-subject first cohort. On this clone itself: Its antigen is not identified.

J is TRBJ1-2 and V is TRBV20-1; D gene uncertain. Sequencing was performed on PBMCs. The clonotype comes from a young woman in good health and CMV-seropositive. The CDR3 sequence: CSVASGYGYTF. In nucleotides, the CDR3 is TGCAGTGTTGCAAGCGGTTATGGCTACACCTTC.